This T cell receptor beta chain was sequenced for a study of blood T cell repertoires in COVID-19. The overall study: Samples came from the United States, Italy and Spain, spanning acute and convalescent COVID-19. PBMCs, B-cell-depleted T cells, or T cells provided the cDNA or gDNA that made up the material.

In the source study's methods: Amplification with reference gene primers provided the estimates of nucleated cell counts. Sequenced by immunoSEQ multiplex PCR; TCRdb stores in-frame clones only, minus some. Clonal size and the V and J genes are those of that table, whereas D and trimming came from the DNA. The repertoire holds tens of thousands of clones, approximately 81% seen once, with nearly 25% in the top ten. Germline CDR1 SGDLS, CDR2 YYNGEE. This CDR3 is 14 amino acids long. V gave up 3 bases and J gave up 5 bases; unmatched junction bases: 6. This TCR came from a man of 80 years or more with active or convalescent COVID-19. The chain employs TRBV9 and TRBJ1-2, with 8 nucleotides matching TRBD1. Specimen: peripheral blood. The CDR3 here is CASSGRGQGYGYTF. CDR3 DNA sequence: TGTGCCAGCAGCGGAAGAGGACAGGGATATGGCTACACCTTC. The entire variable domain, with the rest obtained from reference TRBV9 and TRBJ1-2, is as follows: DSGVTQTPKHLITATGQRVTLRCSPRSGDLSVYWYQQSLDQGLQFLIQYYNGEERAKGNILERFSAQQFPDLHSELNLSSLELGDSALYFCASSGRGQGYGYTFGSGTRLTVV.